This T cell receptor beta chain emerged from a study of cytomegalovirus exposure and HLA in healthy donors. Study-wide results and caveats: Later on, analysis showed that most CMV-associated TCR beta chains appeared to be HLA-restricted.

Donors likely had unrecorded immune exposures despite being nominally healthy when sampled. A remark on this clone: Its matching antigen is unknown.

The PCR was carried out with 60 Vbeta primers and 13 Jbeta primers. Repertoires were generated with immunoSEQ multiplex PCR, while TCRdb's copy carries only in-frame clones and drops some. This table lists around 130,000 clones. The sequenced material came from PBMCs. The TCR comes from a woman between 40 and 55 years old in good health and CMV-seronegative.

CDR3 in amino acids: CASSEASENIQYF. CDR3 DNA: TGTGCCAGCAGTGAAGCTAGCGAAAACATTCAGTACTTC. The chain joins TRBV25-1 to TRBJ2-4; perhaps TRBD2 as D (6 bases). Germline V gene sequence: CDR1 MGHDK, CDR2 SYGVNS. Trimming cost V 2 bases and J 5 bases, with 7 bases left between them. The CDR3 spans 13 residues.